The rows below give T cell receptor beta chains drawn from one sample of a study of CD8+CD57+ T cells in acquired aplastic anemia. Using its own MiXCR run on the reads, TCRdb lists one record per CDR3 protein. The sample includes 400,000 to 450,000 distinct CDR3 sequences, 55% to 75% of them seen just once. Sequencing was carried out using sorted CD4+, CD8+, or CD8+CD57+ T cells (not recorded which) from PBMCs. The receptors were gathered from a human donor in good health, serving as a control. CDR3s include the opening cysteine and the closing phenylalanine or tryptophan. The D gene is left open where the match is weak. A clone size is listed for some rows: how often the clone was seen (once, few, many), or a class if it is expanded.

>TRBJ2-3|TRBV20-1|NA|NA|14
CSAEWAVVRDTQYF
TGCAGCGCAGAATGGGCAGTTGTCAGAGATACGCAGTATTTT
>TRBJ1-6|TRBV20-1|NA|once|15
CSARVRGGYNSPLHF
TGCAGTGCTAGAGTTCGCGGGGGCTATAATTCACCCCTCCACTTT
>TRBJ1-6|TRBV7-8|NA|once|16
CASSLCTYNAQFFLHF
TGTGCCAGCAGCTTATGTACCTACAATGCGCAGTTCTTCCTCCACTTT
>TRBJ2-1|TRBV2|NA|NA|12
CASSPDGNAQFF
TGTGCCAGCAGCCCGGACGGGAATGCGCAGTTCTTC
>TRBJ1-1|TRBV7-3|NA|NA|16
CASSLDVGQSHRCAFF
TGTGCCAGCAGCTTAGACGTGGGTCAGTCCCATCGATGTGCTTTCTTT
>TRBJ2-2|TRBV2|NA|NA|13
CASSLAVSGELFF
TGTGCCAGCAGTTTGGCTGTCTCCGGGGAGCTGTTTTTT
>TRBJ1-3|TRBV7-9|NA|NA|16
CASRHGDGPSGSTIYF
TGTGCCAGCAGACATGGGGACGGACCCTCTGGATCCACCATATATTTT
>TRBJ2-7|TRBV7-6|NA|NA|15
CASSFSPGAVYTQYF
TGTGCCAGCAGCTTCTCTCCGGGGGCAGTATATACGCAGTACTTC
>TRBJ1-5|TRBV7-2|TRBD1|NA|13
CASRFLTGQLLHF
TGTGCCAGCAGGTTTCTGACAGGGCAGCTCCTGCATTTT
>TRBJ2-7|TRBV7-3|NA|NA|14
CASSRDEESYDQYF
TGTGCCAGCAGCCGTGACGAGGAATCCTACGACCAGTACTTC
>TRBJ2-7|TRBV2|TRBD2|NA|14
CASSYSGGDDRQYF
TGTGCCAGCTCGTATAGCGGGGGAGATGATAGGCAGTACTTC
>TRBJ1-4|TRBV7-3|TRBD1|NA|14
CASRQDRAKRKTIF
TGTGCCAGCCGGCAGGACAGGGCCAAGCGAAAAACCATATTT
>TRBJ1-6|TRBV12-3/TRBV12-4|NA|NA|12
CASRSYASPLHF
TGTGCCAGCAGGTCTTATGCTTCACCCCTCCACTTT
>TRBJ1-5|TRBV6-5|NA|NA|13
CASRIDTDQPQHF
TGTGCCAGCAGGATAGATACCGATCAGCCCCAGCATTTT
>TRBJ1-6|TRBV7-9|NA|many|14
CASSSGSYNSPLHF
TGTGCCAGCAGCTCCGGGAGCTATAATTCACCCCTCCACTTT
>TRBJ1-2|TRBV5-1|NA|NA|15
CASDGDGYTDYGYTF
TGCGCCAGCGACGGGGACGGCTACACGGACTATGGCTACACCTTC
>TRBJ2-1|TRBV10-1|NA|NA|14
CASSEGGTRNEQFF
TGCGCCAGCAGTGAAGGGGGGACGAGGAATGAGCAGTTCTTC
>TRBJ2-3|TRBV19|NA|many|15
CASSSGTASTDTQYF
TGTGCCAGTAGTAGCGGGACAGCTAGCACAGATACGCAGTATTTT
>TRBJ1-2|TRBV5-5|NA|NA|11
CACSWDGAYTF
TGTGCCTGCAGCTGGGATGGGGCGTACACCTTC
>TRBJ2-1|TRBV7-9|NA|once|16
CASSIASVETYNGQFF
TGTGCCAGCAGCATTGCTAGCGTAGAAACGTACAATGGGCAGTTCTTC
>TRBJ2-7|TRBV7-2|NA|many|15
CASSLAFRGFYEQYF
TGTGCCAGCAGCTTAGCGTTCAGGGGATTCTACGAGCAGTACTTC
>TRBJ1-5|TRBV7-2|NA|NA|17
CASSVVECSANNQPQHF
TGTGCCAGCAGCGTAGTAGAGTGCTCCGCCAATAATCAGCCCCAGCATTTT
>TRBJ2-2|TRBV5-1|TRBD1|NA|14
CASSLEGTGLELFF
TGCGCCAGCAGCTTGGAGGGGACAGGGTTGGAGCTGTTTTTT
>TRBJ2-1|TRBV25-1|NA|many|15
CASSESGSAYNEQFF
TGTGCCAGCAGTGAATCAGGGAGCGCCTACAATGAGCAGTTCTTC
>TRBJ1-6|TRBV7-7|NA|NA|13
CASSLATGSPLHF
TGTGCTAGCAGCTTAGCGACCGGTTCACCCCTCCACTTT
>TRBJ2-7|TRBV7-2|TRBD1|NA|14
CASSKWDSNSYEQF
TGTGCCAGCAGCAAATGGGACAGTAACTCCTACGAGCAGTTC
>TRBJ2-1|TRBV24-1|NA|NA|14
CATSKGRGDNEQFF
TGTGCCACCAGTAAGGGCAGAGGGGACAATGAGCAGTTCTTC
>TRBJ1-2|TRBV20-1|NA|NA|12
CSARGTSAGYTF
TGCAGTGCTAGAGGCACTAGTGCAGGGTACACCTTC
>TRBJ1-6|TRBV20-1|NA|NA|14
CSAPDGYTEAPLHF
TGCAGTGCTCCTGACGGATACACTGAAGCACCCCTCCACTTT
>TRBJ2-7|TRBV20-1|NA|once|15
CSARDQRPAIGEQYF
TGCAGTGCTAGAGATCAGAGGCCTGCAATAGGCGAGCAGTACTTC
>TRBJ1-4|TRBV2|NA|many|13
CASLVEAGEELFF
TGTGCCAGCCTGGTGGAGGCCGGAGAAGAACTGTTTTTT
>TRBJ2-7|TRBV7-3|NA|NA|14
CASSPRALANEQYF
TGTGCCAGCAGCCCCCGGGCACTGGCGAACGAGCAGTATTTC
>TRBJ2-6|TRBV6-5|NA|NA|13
CASLTSGANVLTF
TGTGCCAGCCTAACGTCTGGGGCCAACGTCCTGACTTTC
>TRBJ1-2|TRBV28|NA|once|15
CASSLGGGMGYGYTF
TGTGCCAGCAGTTTAGGTGGAGGTATGGGATATGGCTACACCTTC
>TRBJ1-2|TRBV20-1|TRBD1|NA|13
CSAKTGAAYGYTF
TGCAGTGCCAAAACAGGGGCCGCCTATGGCTACACCTTC
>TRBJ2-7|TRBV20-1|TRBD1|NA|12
CSAGRTGGNQYF
TGCAGTGCTGGAAGGACAGGGGGTAATCAGTACTTC
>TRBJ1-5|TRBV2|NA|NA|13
CASSERQNQTQHF
TGTGCCAGCAGCGAGAGACAGAATCAGACCCAGCATTTT
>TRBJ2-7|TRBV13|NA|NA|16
CASSRSIGGSSYEQYF
TGTGCCAGCAGCCGAAGCATAGGGGGGTCCTCCTACGAGCAGTACTTC
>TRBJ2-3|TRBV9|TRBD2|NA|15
CASEIRTSGTDTQYF
TGTGCCAGCGAAATCCGGACTAGCGGGACAGATACGCAGTATTTT